Listed here are 8 T cell receptor beta chains from one sample, sequenced in a study of blood T cell repertoires in COVID-19 (dated by TCRdb to about 2020). The library was made by the immunoSEQ multiplex PCR assay. Drawn from immuneACCESS, this table holds only the in-frame rearrangements with V and J called that TCRdb kept. Clones are partly lost; checked studies trace under half to an unresolved V gene and leave the rest unexplained. In this sample the table shows 60,000 to 75,000 clones, 76% of which occur a single time. The ten largest clones take up over 6% of the sample. The source material was peripheral blood. Receptor source: a woman between 50 and 59 years old with active or convalescent COVID-19.

V usage is TRBV19 and J usage is TRBJ2-7; TRBD1 might be the D (5 bases). CDR3 length: 11 residues. CDR1 LNHDA and CDR2 SQIVND come from the germline V gene (reference sequence). V gave up 3 bases and J gave up 6 bases, with 6 bases separating them. The DNA of the CDR3 is TGTGCCAGTAGTATGCAGGGCGAGCAGTACTTC. This gives the protein CASSMQGEQYF.

The chain couples TRBV2 to TRBJ2-3; 8 positions match TRBD2. The CDR3 covers 16 residues. With 6 bases clipped from V and 2 bases from J, the junction kept 10 bases outside the gene matches. Germline CDR1 is SNHLY and CDR2 is FYNNEI. As DNA, the CDR3 is TGTGCCAGCAGGGTAACTAGCGGAGGTCCCACAGATACGCAGTATTTT. This codes for CASRVTSGGPTDTQYF.

The chain combines TRBV29-1 with TRBJ1-5; tentative D call: TRBD1 (6 bases). Trimming removed 6 bases at V and 6 bases at J, with 15 bases between. Germline V gene sequence: CDR1 SQVTM, CDR2 ANQGSEA. This CDR3 region has 13 residues. The CDR3 DNA follows: TGCAGCGTATCCGTGCAGGGGTCTCAGCCCCAGCATTTT. Its protein product is CSVSVQGSQPQHF.

The V gene is TRBV6-5, the J gene TRBJ2-5, with 8 bases matching TRBD1. The CDR3 is 13 amino acids. Trimming at V came to 8 bases and at J to 2 bases, leaving 4 bases not matched to a gene. Germline values: CDR1 MNHEY, CDR2 SVGAGI. CDR3 nucleotides: TGTGCCAGCGGACGACAGGGGCAAGAGACCCAGTACTTC. Translated: CASGRQGQETQYF.

The table lists this clone with a few counts. DNA for the CDR3: TGTGCCAGCAGCACGACTCCGGGACTAGCGCGTCATGAGCAGTTCTTC. Translation gives CASSTTPGLARHEQFF. This chain links TRBV14 with TRBJ2-1; 10 nucleotides match TRBD2. CDR3 size: 16 residues. V shed 5 bases, J shed 8 bases, and the junction held 12 bases outside the gene matches. Germline-derived CDR1 and CDR2 are SGHDN and FVKESK. The full variable domain, completed using reference TRBV14 and TRBJ2-1, is EAGVTQFPSHSVIEKGQTVTLRCDPISGHDNLYWYRRVMGKEIKFLLHFVKESKQDESGMPNNRFLAERTGGTYSTLKVQPAELEDSGVYFCASSTTPGLARHEQFFGPGTRLTVL.

V gene TRBV3-1 (or the pseudogene TRBV3-2) combines with J gene TRBJ2-7; TRBD2 matches 11 bases. Germline-derived CDR1 and CDR2 are LGHDT and YNNKEL (reference sequence). The CDR3 is 18 residues long. V lost 0 bases to trimming and J lost 5 bases; unmatched junction nucleotides: 12. CDR3 in DNA: TGTGCCAGCAGCCAAGAGAGTCACGTACTAGCGGGAGTCGACGAGCAGTACTTC. Translating gives CASSQESHVLAGVDEQYF.

With regard to this clone: The same CDR3 can be traced to other DNA sequences in this sample. The V and J genes are TRBV5-1 and TRBJ1-1, with 8 nucleotides matching TRBD1. The CDR3 is 15 residues long. V trimming: 7 bases; J trimming: 1 base; junction bases outside the gene matches: 9. Germline V gene sequence: CDR1 SGHRS, CDR2 YFSETQ. The chain's CDR3 is CASSTQGARNTEAFF. CDR3 bases: TGCGCCAGCTCCACCCAGGGGGCAAGGAACACTGAAGCTTTCTTT.

The chain employs TRBV7-3 and TRBJ2-1; 11 bases align to TRBD2. V trimming: 0 bases; J trimming: 7 bases; junction bases outside the gene matches: 8. Germline V lookup: CDR1 SGHTA, CDR2 FQGTGA. The CDR3 extends over 17 amino acids. CDR3 loop: CASSLTPTSGIPNEQFF. The CDR3 DNA is TGTGCCAGCAGCTTAACCCCGACTAGCGGGATACCTAATGAGCAGTTCTTC.